This T cell receptor (beta chain) was documented in a study of cytomegalovirus exposure and HLA in healthy donors. This CDR3 is built from 15 residues. Trimming removed 4 bases from V and 0 bases from J, with 10 bases in between. Germline CDR1 is MGHRA and CDR2 is YSYEKL. PCR primers comprised 60 Vbeta and 13 Jbeta primers. Profiling relied on immunoSEQ multiplex PCR, and the TCRdb table lists in-frame clones only, not all of them. The sample carries about 65,000 clones, roughly 60% recorded once. The sequenced material came from PBMCs. The TCR comes from a young man in good health and CMV-seronegative. The V gene is TRBV4-1, the J gene TRBJ1-5; D might be TRBD1 (6 bases). This CDR3 reads CASSLGQPSNQPQHF. The DNA for the CDR3 is TGCGCCAGCAGCCTCGGACAGCCTAGCAATCAGCCCCAGCATTTT.